The 5 T cell receptor beta chains presented below share a single source sample, sequenced in a study of shared clonotypes between healthy human individuals. Using immunoSEQ multiplex PCR, the repertoire was profiled, and TCRdb retains in-frame clones only, with some absent. Of 600,000 to 750,000 clones listed, around 72% are singletons. The sequenced material came from memory CD4+ T cells sorted from blood. Noted subset: CD45RA-negative fraction. The source of these receptors is a woman aged 25 to 45 in good health.

This clone was detected a few times. The CDR3 DNA reads TGTGCCAGCAGTTTCCAGGAGCCCCAGCATTTT. It translates to CASSFQEPQHF. The chain recombines TRBV28 with TRBJ1-5; D not resolved. The CDR3 totals 11 residues. Between the trimmed V and J ends, which lost 3 bases and 8 bases, there was a span of 5 bases. Germline CDR1 is MDHEN and CDR2 is SYDVKM.

Written as DNA, the CDR3 is TGTGCCAGCAGCCAGACAGGGGACTACGAGCAGTACTTC. This sequence encodes CASSQTGDYEQYF. V and J are TRBV7-9 and TRBJ2-7; 8 bases match TRBD1. V shed 5 bases, J shed 3 bases, and the junction held 3 bases outside the gene matches. Germline V gene sequence: CDR1 SEHNR, CDR2 FQNEAQ (reference sequence). CDR3 length equals 13 residues.

J is TRBJ2-1 and V is TRBV19; the match to TRBD2 covers 8 bases. CDR3 length: 20 amino acids. Germline-derived CDR1 and CDR2 are LNHDA and SQIVND (reference sequence). J gave up 7 bases and V 3 bases, and 23 bases lay outside the gene matches. The CDR3 spells CASSMRLVLAGLGVNNEQFF. The CDR3 nucleotides are TGTGCCAGTAGTATGCGGCTCGTCCTAGCGGGCCTCGGGGTTAATAATGAGCAGTTCTTC.

The chain recombines TRBV27 with TRBJ2-6; 7 nucleotides line up with TRBD1. With 6 bases clipped from V and 0 bases from J, the junction kept 8 bases outside the gene matches. The CDR3 has 17 residues. Germline loops: CDR1 MNHEY, CDR2 SMNVEV (reference sequence). As DNA, the CDR3 is TGTGCCAGCAGCCCGCAGGGGGTGCCCTCTGGGGCCAACGTCCTGACTTTC. This translates into CASSPQGVPSGANVLTF.

The chain links TRBV5-5 to TRBJ2-7; D call uncertain. The V gene lost 4 bases and the J gene lost 4 bases, with 18 bases spanning the gap. The length of the CDR3 is 15 residues. Germline CDR1 SGHKS, CDR2 YYEKEE (reference sequence). CDR3 sequence: CASSQRPIDHYEQYF. In DNA, the CDR3 is TGTGCCAGCAGCCAACGCCCTATCGACCATTACGAGCAGTACTTC.